Below are 22 T cell receptor beta chains sequenced from a single sample in a study of T cells in Graves' hyperthyroidism and ophthalmopathy. From RNA transcripts, TCR beta CDR3 regions were amplified. The HTBI set primed first-round TCR CDR3 RT-PCR. TCRdb reprocessed the multiplex PCR reads with MiXCR, giving one entry per CDR3 protein. Of approximately 870,000 distinct CDR3 sequences in the sample, 38% were seen once. Sequenced sample: blood. The receptors were sampled from a man aged 18 to 29 with Graves' hyperthyroidism.

This chain connects TRBV2 to TRBJ1-1, with 7 bases identical to TRBD1. CDR1 SNHLY and CDR2 FYNNEI come from the germline V gene. The length of the CDR3 is 14 residues. The V and J ends lost 7 bases and 5 bases, in that order; junction bases with no gene match: 10. CDR3 coding DNA: TGTGCCAGCACCAATGGACAGGCACGGACTGAAGCTTTCTTT. This translates into CASTNGQARTEAFF.

This clonotype was recorded at least ten times. The chain has TRBV7-8 and TRBJ2-7, with a possible D match to TRBD2 (6 bases). The CDR3 runs 13 residues. Deletions cut 5 bases from V and 3 bases from J, with 11 bases between. CDR1 is SGHVS, CDR2 FQNEAQ, per germline. CDR3 region: CASSPGLDYEQYF. The CDR3 nucleotides read TGTGCCAGCAGCCCGGGACTGGACTACGAGCAGTACTTC.

A few counts support this clonotype. The chain is built from TRBV19 and TRBJ2-6; D tentatively fits TRBD1 or TRBD2 (5 bases each). Germline lookup yields CDR1 LNHDA and CDR2 SQIVND (reference sequence). V lost 3 bases, J lost 2 bases, and 11 bases lay in between. CDR3 length: 16 residues. The CDR3 coding sequence is TGTGCCAGTAGTATTATGGGACCGACTGGGGCCAACGTCCTGACTTTC. Protein sequence: CASSIMGPTGANVLTF.

A note on this clonotype: Here the CDR3 omits its conserved ending phenylalanine or tryptophan, so a read error is the likely source. The DNA is omitted, as the CDR3 cannot be located on it reliably, and the CDR3 follows TCRdb's listing. V and J are TRBV10-3 and TRBJ1-1; the table's TRBD1 call for D was not verified on the DNA. From germline, CDR1 is ENHRY and CDR2 SYGVKD. The CDR3 totals 9 residues, both ends included. The CDR3 loop reads CAISQGEFS.

With respect to this clonotype: One end of the junction does not line up with germline, which may come from a read error. The CDR3 DNA reads TGTGCCAGCAGGACGACAGGGGACCACACCGGGGAGCTGTTTTTT. This codes for CASRTTGDHTGELFF. The V gene is TRBV5-1, the J gene TRBJ2-2; 8 bases line up with TRBD1. The germline gives CDR1 SGHRS, CDR2 YFSETQ. The CDR3 has 15 residues.

The V call is TRBV2, the J call TRBJ2-7; D remains ambiguous. The CDR3 loop spans 13 amino acids. Germline CDR1 and CDR2: SNHLY and FYNNEI. V lost 10 bases, J lost 0 bases, and 13 bases lay in between. The chain's CDR3 is CATTITPSYEQYF. The CDR3 region has the DNA TGTGCCACCACAATCACACCCTCCTACGAGCAGTACTTC. Looking up the rest from reference TRBV2 and TRBJ2-7 gives the full variable domain: EPEVTQTPSHQVTQMGQEVILRCVPISNHLYFYWYRQILGQKVEFLVSFYNNEISEKSEIFDDQFSVERPDGSNFTLKIRSTKLEDSAMYFCATTITPSYEQYFGPGTRLTVT.

This chain joins TRBV19 and TRBJ2-2; D is undetermined. Per the germline V gene, CDR1 is LNHDA and CDR2 is SQIVND (reference sequence). The CDR3 extends over 16 amino acids. The germline V and J ends were trimmed by 6 bases and 0 bases, with 14 bases remaining between them. CDR3 sequence (DNA): TGTGCCAGTAGGGTGTCGCTCAGTCCGAACACCGGGGAGCTGTTTTTT. Its translation: CASRVSLSPNTGELFF.

In regard to this clonotype: It is unclear where the CDR3 begins or ends on the DNA, so no DNA is shown, and the CDR3 is as TCRdb lists it. The chain employs TRBV15 and TRBJ1-2; TRBD1, the D gene given by the table, was not confirmed from the DNA. From its first to its last residue, the CDR3 has 19 amino acids. Germline CDR1 LNHNV, CDR2 YYDKDF (reference sequence). The CDR3 loop is CAICSASALGDRGNYGYTF.

Ten or more counts support this clonotype. The chain combines TRBV2 with TRBJ2-6; D not certain. CDR3 length: 15 amino acids. Germline V CDR1 and CDR2: SNHLY, FYNNEI. Trimming stripped 6 bases from V and 2 bases from J, with 11 bases between. CDR3 protein: CASRYEVAGANVLTF. In nucleotides, the CDR3 is TGTGCCAGCAGATACGAGGTGGCTGGGGCCAACGTCCTGACTTTC.

The V and J genes are TRBV7-2 and TRBJ1-1, with no clear D. The V gene lost 5 bases and the J gene lost 4 bases, with 17 bases spanning the gap. The CDR3 loop spans 15 amino acids. Germline CDR1 SGHTA, CDR2 FQGNSA. The CDR3 DNA sequence: TGTGCCAGCAGCCTATGGCCCCCTGGGAGCACTGAAGCTTTCTTT. This translates into CASSLWPPGSTEAFF.

At least ten counts were recorded for this clonotype. V and J are TRBV25-1 and TRBJ2-5, with 10 nucleotides matching TRBD1. With 8 bases clipped from V and 4 bases from J, the junction kept 7 bases outside the gene matches. Germline CDR1 MGHDK, CDR2 SYGVNS. The CDR3 contains 14 residues. In DNA, the CDR3 is TGTGCCAGCTGGGGACAGGGGAGAGGAGAGACCCAGTACTTC. Protein sequence: CASWGQGRGETQYF.

This clonotype was found many times. The chain joins TRBV10-3 to TRBJ1-2; D is uncertain. Germline V gene data show CDR1 as ENHRY and CDR2 as SYGVKD. With 4 bases removed from V and 4 bases from J, the gap between germline ends came to 10 bases. The CDR3 sequence is 13 residues long. The CDR3 sequence: CAISGTSSYGYTF. In DNA, the CDR3 is TGTGCCATCAGTGGGACTTCCTCCTATGGCTACACCTTC.

The chain uses TRBV24-1 and TRBJ1-2; a possible D gene is TRBD1 (6 bases). Per germline, CDR1 KGHDR and CDR2 SFDVKD. This CDR3 has 16 residues. Trimming removed 0 bases from V and 0 bases from J, with 10 bases in between. CDR3 in amino acids: CATSDLKAGANYGYTF. CDR3 in DNA: TGTGCCACCAGTGATTTGAAGGCAGGGGCTAACTATGGCTACACCTTC.

With regard to this clonotype: One base away lies a much larger clone, so this may be a sequencing read error. The V and J genes are TRBV4-1 and TRBJ2-5; the D is unclear. CDR3 size: 13 residues. Germline V gene sequence: CDR1 MGHRA, CDR2 YSYEKL. Trimming removed 2 bases at V and 9 bases at J, with 13 bases between. CDR3 DNA sequence: TGCGCCAGCAGCCAACGTCTCGGTGAGGCCCAGTACTTC. Protein product: CASSQRLGEAQYF.

This clonotype was observed a few times. The chain is built from TRBV19 and TRBJ2-5, with D tentatively TRBD2 (6 bases). Germline CDR1 is LNHDA and CDR2 is SQIVND (reference sequence). The CDR3 is 15 residues long. V was pared by 5 bases and J by 5 bases, with 18 bases between. CDR3 loop: CASSFSTESGETQYF. Here the CDR3 DNA reads TGTGCCAGTAGTTTCTCGACGGAGAGCGGGGAGACCCAGTACTTC.

J is TRBJ1-2 and V is TRBV20-1, with a weak D call TRBD1 (6 bases). Germline loops: CDR1 DFQATT, CDR2 SNEGSKA (reference sequence). This CDR3 comprises 9 residues. CDR3 sequence reads: CGRGGGNTF. The CDR3 DNA is TGCGGGAGGGGGGGAGGAAACACCTTC.

This rearrangement joins TRBV12-3 or TRBV12-4 to TRBJ1-1; 12 bases line up with TRBD1. V shed 3 bases and J 5 bases; nucleotides not matched to a gene: 7. The CDR3 length is 16 residues. The CDR3 spells CASSFRDRGLLTEAFF. The CDR3 region has the DNA TGTGCCAGCAGTTTTAGGGACAGGGGGCTCTTAACTGAAGCTTTCTTT.

The chain's CDR3 is CASSPEGGPHQETQYF. The CDR3 nucleotides read TGTGCCAGCAGCCCTGAGGGGGGGCCCCACCAAGAGACCCAGTACTTC. The chain couples TRBV7-9 to TRBJ2-5, with D maybe TRBD2 (7 bases). The length of the CDR3 is 16 residues. CDR1 is SEHNR, CDR2 FQNEAQ, per germline (reference sequence). V gave up 5 bases and J gave up 0 bases, with 16 bases separating them.

There are many counts of this clonotype. The rearrangement joins TRBV5-1 to TRBJ1-1; D unresolved. Germline-derived CDR1 and CDR2 are SGHRS and YFSETQ. Trimming took off 0 bases at V and 3 bases at J, with 9 bases between the two ends. This CDR3 contains 14 residues. The CDR3 loop is CASSLEATHTEAFF. Here the CDR3 DNA reads TGCGCCAGCAGCTTGGAGGCAACTCACACTGAAGCTTTCTTT.

This clonotype was observed at least ten times. A read error is possible here, since a much larger clone lies one base away. The chain employs TRBV11-2 and TRBJ1-6; no reliable D call. Trimming took off 6 bases at V and 7 bases at J, with 4 bases between the two ends. In germline, CDR1 is SGHAT, CDR2 FQNNGV. The CDR3 runs to 11 residues. The CDR3 spells CASRENSPLHF. CDR3 in DNA: TGTGCCAGCAGGGAGAATTCACCCCTCCACTTT. The full variable domain, completed using reference TRBV11-2 and TRBJ1-6, is EAGVAQSPRYKIIEKRQSVAFWCNPISGHATLYWYQQILGQGPKLLIQFQNNGVVDDSQLPKDRFSAERLKGVDSTLKIQPAKLEDSAVYLCASRENSPLHFGNGTRLTVT.

This clonotype is a singleton in its sample. A junction end diverges from the germline sequence, so it may reflect a read error. The chain couples TRBV7-9 to TRBJ2-5, with D possibly matching TRBD2 (5 bases). CDR1 is SEHNR, CDR2 FQNEAQ, per germline (reference sequence). This CDR3 has 12 residues. The CDR3 coding sequence is TGTGCCAGCAGCTTGTTTGGGGAGACCCGGTACTTC. This sequence encodes CASSLFGETRYF.

This clonotype appeared a single time. Being one base from a much bigger clone, this may be a read error. J is TRBJ1-2 and V is TRBV9; D call uncertain. Germline CDR1 is SGDLS and CDR2 is YYNGEE. CDR3 length equals 14 residues. CDR3 loop: CASTAEGLGYGHTF. The DNA of the CDR3 is TGTGCCAGCACCGCAGAAGGGCTAGGGTATGGCCACACCTTC.